This passage covers 2 T cell receptor beta chains from one sample sequenced in a study of shared clonotypes between healthy human individuals. As defined, naive CD8 cells were CD45RO-negative and positively selected for CCR7, with terminally differentiated effector memory CD45RA+ cells excluded. Repertoires were generated with immunoSEQ multiplex PCR, while TCRdb's copy carries only in-frame clones and drops some. The repertoire includes roughly 1,800,000 clones, about 95% of them detected once, and approximately 1% sits in the top ten. Specimen: naive CD8+ T cells sorted from blood. These receptors originate from a young man in good health.

As regards this clone: The DNA is left out, because the CDR3 cannot be placed on it with certainty; the CDR3 is given as TCRdb lists it. The chain carries TRBV27 and TRBJ1-1. The CDR3 spans 16 amino acids, including both terminal residues. Germline V gives CDR1 MNHEY, CDR2 SMNVEV (reference sequence). CDR3: CASSSSTGDMNTEAFF.

The chain recombines TRBV5-4 with TRBJ2-2; the D gene is possibly TRBD1 (6 bases). Between the trimmed V and J ends, which lost 3 bases and 3 bases, there was a span of 9 bases. The CDR3 runs to 14 residues. From germline, CDR1 is SGHNT and CDR2 YYREEE (reference sequence). This chain's CDR3 is CASSYGQYTGELFF. The CDR3 nucleotides are TGTGCCAGCAGCTATGGACAGTACACCGGGGAGCTGTTTTTT.